This entry lists 28 T cell receptor beta chains sequenced from one sample in a study of CD8 T cells in ankylosing spondylitis. A single record per CDR3 protein comes from TCRdb applying MiXCR to the 5' RACE reads. The data hold 200,000 or so distinct CDR3 sequences, with 13% observed a single time. Sequencing used blood, either unsorted or a sorted T cell fraction (not recorded which). These receptors all stem from a female donor with ankylosing spondylitis or in good health (not recorded which).

At least ten counts were recorded for this clonotype. CDR3 nucleotides: TGTGCCAGCAGCTTGGACAGCTACTCTGAAAAACTGTTTTTT. It encodes CASSLDSYSEKLFF. The chain employs TRBV5-5 and TRBJ1-4, with D unclear. The CDR3 has 14 amino acids. V lost 0 bases to trimming and J lost 7 bases, with 10 bases between them. In germline, CDR1 is SGHKS, CDR2 YYEKEE (reference sequence).

This clonotype was counted many times. The J gene is TRBJ1-5, the V gene TRBV2; 9 bases align to TRBD1. The CDR3 is 16 residues long. Per germline, CDR1 SNHLY and CDR2 FYNNEI. J lost 6 bases, V lost 2 bases, and 8 bases had no gene match. In DNA, the CDR3 is TGTGCCAGCAGTGAACTACCGGGACAGGGACTTCAGCCCCAGCATTTT. Amino acids: CASSELPGQGLQPQHF.

There are many counts of this clonotype. The chain is built from TRBV25-1 and TRBJ2-3, with 9 nucleotides matching TRBD2. CDR3 length: 14 amino acids. Unmatched junction bases numbered 1, after V lost 2 bases and J lost 4 bases. Looked up from germline, CDR1 is MGHDK and CDR2 is SYGVNS. The CDR3 DNA follows: TGTGCCAGCAGTGAACTAGCGGGACCAGATACGCAGTATTTT. This encodes CASSELAGPDTQYF.

The gene calls are TRBV7-7 and TRBJ2-3; possibly TRBD2 for D (5 bases). Germline V CDR1 and CDR2: SSHAT, FNYEAQ (reference sequence). The CDR3 is made up of 15 amino acids. Trimming removed 0 bases at V and 1 base at J, with 8 bases between. The CDR3 loop is CASSLADGGTDTQYF. The DNA of the CDR3 is TGTGCCAGCAGCTTAGCTGACGGGGGCACAGATACGCAGTATTTT.

This clonotype was seen many times. The V and J genes are TRBV20-1 and TRBJ2-1; D perhaps matches TRBD2 (5 bases). The CDR3 covers 13 residues. CDR1 is DFQATT, CDR2 SNEGSKA, per germline (reference sequence). Between the trimmed V and J ends, which lost 4 bases and 4 bases, there was a span of 11 bases. In nucleotides, the CDR3 is TGCAGTGCTACTCGGGATTCGTACAATGAGCAGTTCTTC. Protein sequence: CSATRDSYNEQFF.

This clonotype was observed many times. The V gene is TRBV12-3 or TRBV12-4, the J gene TRBJ2-7; perhaps TRBD2 as D (5 bases). The CDR3 length is 15 residues. The V end lost 6 bases, the J end lost 2 bases, and 17 bases lay between the germline ends. The DNA of the CDR3 is TGTGCCAGCAGCCCTCCCGGGGTTGGCCCCTACGAGCAGTACTTC. Translation: CASSPPGVGPYEQYF.

This clonotype came up many times. The chain employs TRBV4-3 and TRBJ2-5; 7 bases are a match to TRBD2. From germline, CDR1 is LGHNA and CDR2 YSLEER. This CDR3 has 15 amino acids. With V trimmed by 1 base and J by 4 bases, 6 bases remained unmatched. The CDR3 loop is CASSQGGGSRETQYF. The CDR3 coding sequence is TGCGCCAGCAGCCAAGGCGGCGGGAGCAGAGAGACCCAGTACTTC.

This clonotype turned up a few times. The rearrangement joins TRBV10-3 to TRBJ2-2, with D perhaps matching TRBD2 (6 bases). CDR1 is ENHRY, CDR2 SYGVKD, per germline. V was shortened by 4 bases and J by 0 bases, with 24 bases between the two germline ends. The CDR3 is made up of 20 amino acids. The CDR3 region has the DNA TGTGCCATCAGTGTGAGGGGTGCTTGGGGTAGCGGCTCGAACACCGGGGAGCTGTTTTTT. Protein sequence: CAISVRGAWGSGSNTGELFF.

The count of this clonotype is one. Just one base apart from a much larger clone, this may be a read error. CDR3 bases: TGCAGTGCTAGAGGGAGGGGAGACGCTCCCCGGGACAGGGGTACTGAGAATTCACCCCTCCGCTTT. Protein product: CSARGRGDAPRDRGTENSPLRF. This sequence joins TRBV20-1 and TRBJ1-6, with TRBD1 matching 10 bases. The CDR3 consists of 22 residues. Germline values: CDR1 DFQATT, CDR2 SNEGSKA (reference sequence).

This clonotype was counted many times. The rearrangement uses TRBV7-2 and TRBJ1-2, with a tentative D call TRBD1 (5 bases). V gave up 5 bases and J gave up 4 bases, with 11 bases separating them. This CDR3 spans 13 amino acids. Germline CDR1 reads SGHTA; CDR2 reads FQGNSA. This chain's CDR3 is CASSRDGLYGYTF. For the CDR3, the DNA is TGTGCCAGCAGCAGGGACGGCCTCTATGGCTACACCTTC. Based on the CDR3 plus reference TRBV7-2 and TRBJ1-2, the full variable domain is GAGVSQSPSNKVTEKGKDVELRCDPISGHTALYWYRQSLGQGLEFLIYFQGNSAPDKSGLPSDRFSAERTGGSVSTLTIQRTQQEDSAVYLCASSRDGLYGYTFGSGTRLTVV.

This clonotype appeared many times. The V and J genes are TRBV10-3 and TRBJ2-7; 9 bases align to TRBD2. With V trimmed by 7 bases and J by 4 bases, 11 bases remained unmatched. The CDR3 is made up of 15 amino acids. CDR1 and CDR2 (germline): ENHRY, SYGVKD. The CDR3 region has the DNA TGTGCCATCAAAGAGCCCGGGACTAGCCTATACGAGCAGTACTTC. Protein: CAIKEPGTSLYEQYF.

This clonotype has at least ten counts. The chain is built from TRBV20-1 and TRBJ1-2; D is unresolved. Germline assignment: CDR1 DFQATT and CDR2 SNEGSKA (reference sequence). V lost 3 bases and J lost 3, with 11 bases in between. The length of the CDR3 is 13 residues. This CDR3 is CSARKDDDYGYTF. CDR3 nucleotide sequence: TGCAGTGCTAGGAAGGACGATGACTATGGCTACACCTTC.

This clonotype occurred many times. This sequence joins TRBV29-1 and TRBJ1-2; D possibly corresponds to TRBD1 (5 bases). V was shortened by 6 bases and J by 0 bases, with 11 bases between the two germline ends. CDR1 is SQVTM and CDR2 is ANQGSEA in the germline V gene. The CDR3 is 13 residues long. The CDR3 DNA is TGCAGCGTGAGGACAAAGACTAACTATGGCTACACCTTC. Residues: CSVRTKTNYGYTF.

This clonotype was seen many times. V usage is TRBV5-1 and J usage is TRBJ2-1; 7 bases agree with TRBD2. This CDR3 contains 14 residues. In germline, CDR1 is SGHRS, CDR2 YFSETQ. The ends lost 0 bases at V and 6 bases at J; junction bases unmatched: 3. The chain's CDR3 is CASSLVAGANEQFF. The CDR3, as DNA: TGCGCCAGCAGCTTGGTGGCGGGAGCCAATGAGCAGTTCTTC. The entire variable domain, with the rest obtained from reference TRBV5-1 and TRBJ2-1, is as follows: KAGVTQTPRYLIKTRGQQVTLSCSPISGHRSVSWYQQTPGQGLQFLFEYFSETQRNKGNFPGRFSGRQFSNSRSEMNVSTLELGDSALYLCASSLVAGANEQFFGPGTRLTVL.

V usage is TRBV12-3 or TRBV12-4 and J usage is TRBJ2-1, with D unclear. Deletions cut 9 bases from V and 2 bases from J, with 11 bases between. This CDR3 region has 13 residues. The CDR3 loop is CASSVVAYNEQFF. The CDR3 nucleotides are TGTGCCAGTAGTGTGGTCGCCTACAATGAGCAGTTCTTC.

This clonotype was counted at least ten times. The gene calls are TRBV6-1 and TRBJ2-7; no clear D gene. This CDR3 has 11 residues. CDR1 and CDR2 (germline): MNHNS, SASEGT. V was shortened by 11 bases and J by 5 bases, with 13 bases between the two germline ends. CDR3 DNA: TGTGCCGGAAGCTACCTCGACGAGCAGTACTTC. The encoded protein is CAGSYLDEQYF.

At least ten counts were recorded for this clonotype. The chain uses TRBV7-2 and TRBJ2-5; the match to TRBD1 covers 8 bases. There are 15 residues in the CDR3. The germline V gene encodes CDR1 SGHTA and CDR2 FQGNSA. V dropped 6 bases and J dropped 4; count of bases not matched to a gene: 10. CDR3 amino acids: CASSRALDRGETQYF. As DNA, the CDR3 is TGTGCCAGCAGTCGAGCACTAGACAGGGGAGAGACCCAGTACTTC.

In its sample, this clonotype was seen many times. This rearrangement joins TRBV12-3 or TRBV12-4 to TRBJ2-7, with D possibly TRBD2 on 5 matching bases. V lost 5 bases and J lost 1, with 18 bases in between. The CDR3 is made up of 16 amino acids. The CDR3: CASSGTREKRSYEQYF. The CDR3 nucleotides are TGTGCCAGCAGTGGTACTCGGGAAAAAAGGTCCTACGAGCAGTACTTC.

V usage is TRBV4-3 and J usage is TRBJ2-3, with 10 bases aligning to TRBD2. Germline assignment: CDR1 LGHNA and CDR2 YSLEER. The CDR3 loop spans 16 amino acids. The trim removed 0 bases at V and 4 bases at J, leaving 4 bases unmatched. The CDR3 protein is CASSQEPSGRADTQYF. The CDR3 coding sequence is TGCGCCAGCAGCCAAGAACCTAGCGGGAGAGCAGATACGCAGTATTTT.

The V gene is TRBV29-1, the J gene TRBJ2-7; D remains ambiguous. Looked up from germline, CDR1 is SQVTM and CDR2 is ANQGSEA. The CDR3 consists of 13 residues. The V and J ends lost 0 bases and 2 bases respectively, with 8 bases between them. The CDR3 coding sequence is TGCAGCGTTGAAGAAGACCGACCCTACGAGCAGTACTTC. It specifies CSVEEDRPYEQYF.

This clonotype showed up many times. The chain links TRBV5-1 to TRBJ1-1; TRBD1 matches 7 bases. This CDR3 has 14 residues. The J segment lost 0 bases and the V segment lost 4 bases, leaving 3 bases of the junction unmatched. From germline, CDR1 is SGHRS and CDR2 YFSETQ. CDR3 in amino acids: CASSGDSLNTEAFF. The DNA for the CDR3 is TGCGCCAGCAGCGGGGACAGCCTGAACACTGAAGCTTTCTTT.

At least ten counts were recorded for this clonotype. This chain uses TRBV7-3 with TRBJ1-4; possibly TRBD1 for D (6 bases). From germline, CDR1 is SGHTA and CDR2 FQGTGA. V lost 5 bases to trimming and J lost 6 bases, with 16 bases between them. The CDR3 spans 15 residues. The CDR3 DNA reads TGTGCCAGCAGCGTACAGGGCGCCGTGGATGAAAAACTGTTTTTT. As protein: CASSVQGAVDEKLFF.

The sample holds many counts of this clonotype. The chain uses TRBV4-1 and TRBJ2-5; TRBD2 matches at 11 bases. The V and J ends lost 5 bases and 2 bases, in that order; junction bases with no gene match: 4. Germline loops: CDR1 MGHRA, CDR2 YSYEKL. The CDR3 is 15 amino acids. The CDR3 sequence: CASSSRLAGQETQYF. The CDR3 region has the DNA TGCGCCAGCAGCTCTCGACTAGCGGGACAAGAGACCCAGTACTTC.

The chain recombines TRBV18 with TRBJ2-3; a possible D gene is TRBD2 (5 bases). Germline V lookup: CDR1 KGHSH, CDR2 LQKENI. The CDR3 extends over 15 amino acids. Deletions cut 0 bases from V and 6 bases from J, with 13 bases between. DNA for the CDR3: TGTGCCAGCTCACCACCGAGGAAGGGAGCGGATACGCAGTATTTT. As protein: CASSPPRKGADTQYF.

The chain joins TRBV7-9 to TRBJ1-2; the D gene is possibly TRBD1 (5 bases). Germline-derived CDR1 and CDR2 are SEHNR and FQNEAQ (reference sequence). This CDR3 is built from 12 residues. The V and J ends lost 5 bases and 7 bases respectively, with 11 bases between them. The DNA for the CDR3 is TGTGCCAGCAGCCTAGTAGGGGTTGGCTACACCTTC. It translates to CASSLVGVGYTF.

This clonotype appeared many times. The chain uses TRBV7-9 and TRBJ1-6; D gene unclear. The CDR3 runs 12 residues. V was cut by 1 base and J by 10 bases, with 5 bases left in between. Germline assignment: CDR1 SEHNR and CDR2 FQNEAQ (reference sequence). CDR3 sequence (DNA): TGTGCCAGCAGCTTAGGTGGCTCACCCCTCCACTTT. Protein sequence: CASSLGGSPLHF.

This clonotype was observed at least ten times. The J gene is TRBJ2-7, the V gene TRBV5-1; a weak D match, TRBD1 (5 bases). V lost 0 bases and J 5 bases, leaving 9 bases between the germline ends. The CDR3 contains 13 residues. CDR1 and CDR2 from the germline V gene are SGHRS and YFSETQ. The CDR3: CASSLGQSNEQYF. CDR3 nucleotide sequence: TGCGCCAGCAGCTTGGGACAGAGCAACGAGCAGTACTTC.

V gene TRBV7-2 combines with J gene TRBJ1-2, with D possibly matching TRBD1 (5 bases). CDR3 size: 13 residues. Per germline, CDR1 SGHTA and CDR2 FQGNSA. Trimming pared 0 bases from V and 6 bases from J, leaving 8 bases between. CDR3 sequence (DNA): TGTGCCAGCAGCTTAGCGGGGCGGCATGGCTACACCTTC. Its translation: CASSLAGRHGYTF.